The clone carrying this TCR beta chain was recorded a few times. As yet, its antigen is unknown. V shed 6 bases, J shed 4 bases, and the junction held 3 bases outside the gene matches. CDR1 is ENHRY, CDR2 SYGVKD, per germline. The CDR3 contains 15 residues. This specimen belongs to a study of blood T cells in healthy people across ages. Sample-barcoded 5' priming and a J-beta primer mix drove a second PCR of roughly 6 to 12 cycles. Each CDR3 protein gets one entry after TCRdb re-called the 5' RACE reads with MiXCR. The sample holds 650,000 or so distinct CDR3 sequences, approximately 52% seen once. Overall study findings and caveats: Percentage of naive T cells showed a strong correlation with TCR beta diversity.

V gene TRBV10-3 combines with J gene TRBJ2-2; TRBD2 matches at 12 bases. Sequencing input: blood. The TCR sequence derives from a woman of 80 years or more in good health. The CDR3 region is CAIRPSGGATGELFF. CDR3 coding DNA: TGTGCCATCAGGCCTAGCGGGGGGGCCACCGGGGAGCTGTTTTTT.